This TCR beta chain appears in the sequencing data of a study of T cells after yellow fever vaccination. Study-wide results and limits: Booster sampling recovered most clones from primary vaccination (approximately 97% CD4, 80% to 90% CD8). Shared CD4/CD8 clonotypes were a small share, likely from convergent recombination.

This clonotype has a handful of counts. Its antigen is unidentified. In making TCR cDNA, 5'RACE template switching added a universal primer site and UMIs to it. TCRdb redid the calling of the 5' RACE reads with MiXCR, one entry per CDR3 protein. The sample records fewer than 500,000 distinct CDR3 sequences, around a sixth being singletons. Trimming took off 1 base at V and 1 base at J, with 11 bases between the two ends. CDR1 is SGDLS, CDR2 YYNGEE, per germline. There are 15 residues in the CDR3. The material sequenced was PBMCs, taken before the yellow fever booster vaccination. The V call is TRBV9, the J call TRBJ1-1, with TRBD1 as a possible D gene (6 bases). The receptor was derived from a young man who received the YFV17D yellow fever vaccine. As DNA, the CDR3 is TGTGCCAGCAGCGTACAACAGGGAAAGAACACTGAAGCTTTCTTT. This gives the protein CASSVQQGKNTEAFF.